The sequence of this TCR beta chain was determined in a study of blood T cell repertoires in COVID-19. Across the study: Collection of acute and convalescent COVID-19 samples took place in the United States, Italy and Spain. Sources were T cells, B-cell-depleted T cells, or PBMCs; the material itself was cDNA or gDNA.

Authors' data handling: For nucleated cells, counts were estimated from reference gene primer amplification. Produced via immunoSEQ multiplex PCR; TCRdb's table is partial and in-frame only. V, J and clone size derive from that table, while D and trimming were established from the DNA sequence. This sample has fewer than 250,000 clones, with more than 70% found just once. Donors in Cohort 3 counted as recovered after two negative PCRs, clearance, or symptom resolution. The ends were cut back, 6 bases at V and 4 bases at J, with 13 bases in the middle. The germline CDR1 and CDR2 sequences are MNHNY and SVGAGI (reference sequence). This CDR3 has 13 residues.

V is TRBV6-6 and J is TRBJ2-7, with D possibly being TRBD1 (5 bases). The receptor was isolated from a woman aged 18-29 years who had recovered from COVID-19. Source material: PBMCs or T cells enriched from blood (not recorded which). CDR3 sequence (DNA): TGTGCCAGCAGCGCCCCGGACAATTACGAGCAGTACTTC. Its translation is CASSAPDNYEQYF.